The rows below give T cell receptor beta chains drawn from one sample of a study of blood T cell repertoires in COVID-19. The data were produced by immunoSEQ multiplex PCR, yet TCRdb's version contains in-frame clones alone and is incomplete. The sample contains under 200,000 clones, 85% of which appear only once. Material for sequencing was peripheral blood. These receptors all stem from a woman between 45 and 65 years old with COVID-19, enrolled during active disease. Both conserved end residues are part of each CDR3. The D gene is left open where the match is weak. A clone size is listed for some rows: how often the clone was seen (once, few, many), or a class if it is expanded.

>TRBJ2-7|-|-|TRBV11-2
CASSPLTYEQYF
TGTGCCAGCAGCCCCCTAACCTACGAGCAGTACTTC
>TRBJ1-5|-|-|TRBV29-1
CSVGQALNQPQHF
TGCAGCGTTGGACAGGCGCTCAATCAGCCCCAGCATTTT
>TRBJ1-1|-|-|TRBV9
CASSREGLAEAFF
TGTGCCAGCAGTCGGGAGGGACTAGCTGAAGCTTTCTTT
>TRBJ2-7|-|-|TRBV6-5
CASSPLDEQYF
TGTGCCAGCAGTCCCCTAGACGAGCAGTACTTC
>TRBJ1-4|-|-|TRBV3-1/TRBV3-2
CASSITGGEKLFF
TGTGCCAGCAGCATCACGGGGGGCGAAAAACTGTTTTTT
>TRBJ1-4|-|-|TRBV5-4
CASSFLQGTNEKLFF
TGTGCCAGCAGCTTCTTACAGGGAACTAATGAAAAACTGTTTTTT
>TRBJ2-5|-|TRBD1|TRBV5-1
CASSKQGLETQYF
TGCGCCAGCAGCAAACAGGGGTTAGAGACCCAGTACTTC
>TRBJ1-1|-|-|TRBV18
CASSHQDRGTEAFF
TGTGCCAGCTCACACCAGGATAGGGGGACTGAAGCTTTCTTT
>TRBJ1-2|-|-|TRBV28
CASSSKWTAYF
TGTGCCAGCAGTTCGAAATGGACAGCCTACTTC
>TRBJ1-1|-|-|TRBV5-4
CASSRNRVSNAEAFF
TGTGCCAGCAGCCGAAACCGGGTTTCGAACGCTGAAGCTTTCTTT
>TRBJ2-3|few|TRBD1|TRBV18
CASSPGGQFTDTQYF
TGTGCCAGCTCACCAGGGGGACAGTTCACAGATACGCAGTATTTT
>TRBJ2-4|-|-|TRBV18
CASSLNFFQGRAKNIQYF
TGTGCCAGCTCACTCAATTTCTTTCAGGGTCGAGCCAAAAACATTCAGTACTTC
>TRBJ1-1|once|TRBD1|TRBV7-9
CASSKGQGHAEAFF
TGTGCCAGCAGCAAGGGACAGGGGCATGCGGAAGCTTTCTTT
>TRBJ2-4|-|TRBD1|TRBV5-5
CASSLQGPKNIQYF
TGTGCCAGCAGCTTACAGGGGCCTAAAAACATTCAGTACTTC
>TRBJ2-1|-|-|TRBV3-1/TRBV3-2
CASSQGRGSEQFF
TGTGCCAGCAGCCAAGGACGTGGGAGTGAGCAGTTCTTC
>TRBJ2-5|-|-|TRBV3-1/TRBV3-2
CASSTEGLSPETQYF
TGTGCCAGCAGCACGGAGGGACTCTCCCCGGAGACCCAGTACTTC
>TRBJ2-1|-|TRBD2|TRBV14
CASSLSGVYNEQFF
TGTGCCAGCAGCCTTAGCGGGGTTTACAATGAGCAGTTCTTC
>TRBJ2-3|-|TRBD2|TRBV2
CASSVAGGRVTDTQYF
TGTGCCAGCAGTGTAGCGGGGGGGCGGGTAACAGATACGCAGTATTTT
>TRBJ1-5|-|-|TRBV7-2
CASSPGEGNQPQHF
TGTGCCAGCAGCCCCGGGGAAGGCAATCAGCCCCAGCATTTT
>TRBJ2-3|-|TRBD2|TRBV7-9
CASSSPGAGGDTQYF
TGTGCCAGCAGCTCCCCCGGAGCGGGGGGCGATACGCAGTATTTT
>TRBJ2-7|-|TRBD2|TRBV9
CASSREGDYEQYF
TGTGCCAGCAGCCGGGAGGGGGACTACGAGCAGTACTTC
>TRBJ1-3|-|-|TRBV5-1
CASSRTSDPGTGNTIYF
TGCGCCAGCAGCCGAACTTCGGACCCGGGGACTGGAAACACCATATATTTT
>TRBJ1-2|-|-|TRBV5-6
CASSLDRGSPNYGYTF
TGTGCCAGCAGCTTAGACCGGGGGTCCCCTAACTATGGCTACACCTTC
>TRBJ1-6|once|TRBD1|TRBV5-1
CASSQDPGQGNSPLHF
TGCGCCAGCAGCCAGGACCCGGGACAGGGAAATTCACCCCTCCACTTT
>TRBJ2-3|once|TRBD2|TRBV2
CASSRGGGTDTQYF
TGTGCCAGCTCGCGGGGGGGAGGCACAGATACGCAGTATTTT
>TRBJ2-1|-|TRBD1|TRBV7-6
CASSLEGQGGYDEQFF
TGTGCCAGCAGCTTAGAGGGACAGGGGGGTTATGATGAGCAGTTCTTC
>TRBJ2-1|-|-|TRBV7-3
CASSKNGAYNEQFF
TGTGCCAGCAGCAAAAATGGGGCTTACAATGAGCAGTTCTTC
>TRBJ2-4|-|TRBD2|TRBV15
CATSREAGGQNIQYF
TGTGCCACCAGCAGAGAGGCGGGGGGTCAAAACATTCAGTACTTC
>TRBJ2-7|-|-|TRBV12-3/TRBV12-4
CASSPSYEQYF
TGTGCCAGCAGCCCTTCCTACGAGCAGTACTTC
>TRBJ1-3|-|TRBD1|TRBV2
CAIKSGTGTFRGNTIYF
TGTGCCATAAAATCCGGGACAGGGACTTTCCGGGGAAACACCATATATTTT
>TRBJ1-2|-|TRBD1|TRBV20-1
CSASSDRDYGYTF
TGCAGTGCTAGTTCGGACAGGGACTATGGCTACACCTTC
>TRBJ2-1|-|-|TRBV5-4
CASSLVDTSKYNEQFF
TGTGCCAGCAGCTTGGTCGACACGTCGAAATACAATGAGCAGTTCTTC
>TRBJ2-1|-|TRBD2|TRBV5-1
CASSLALGGRNEQFF
TGCGCCAGCAGCTTGGCCTTGGGGGGGAGGAATGAGCAGTTCTTC
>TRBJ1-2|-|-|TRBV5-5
CASSSRTGENTF
TGTGCCAGCAGCTCAAGGACTGGGGAGAACACCTTC
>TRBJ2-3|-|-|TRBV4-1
CASSQEEWAGSSTDTQYF
TGCGCCAGCAGCCAAGAGGAATGGGCGGGATCTAGCACAGATACGCAGTATTTT
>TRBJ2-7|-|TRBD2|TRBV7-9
CASRDGRDEQYF
TGTGCCAGCAGGGACGGGAGGGACGAGCAGTACTTC
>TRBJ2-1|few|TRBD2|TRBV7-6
CASSITSGGAYEQFF
TGTGCCAGCAGCATTACTAGCGGGGGGGCCTATGAGCAGTTCTTC
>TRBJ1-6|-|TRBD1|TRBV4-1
CASSQGTGGGNSPLHF
TGCGCCAGCAGCCAAGGTACAGGGGGGGGGAATTCACCCCTCCACTTT
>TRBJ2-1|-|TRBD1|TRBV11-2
CASSLDLRGGQGLYNEQFF
TGTGCCAGCAGCTTAGACCTCCGAGGGGGACAGGGGCTCTACAATGAGCAGTTCTTC
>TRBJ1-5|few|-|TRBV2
CASSESVSAGQPQHF
TGTGCCAGCAGTGAGAGTGTAAGCGCGGGACAGCCCCAGCATTTT
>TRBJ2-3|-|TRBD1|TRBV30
CAWSGQGASTDTQYF
TGTGCCTGGAGTGGACAGGGGGCGAGCACAGATACGCAGTATTTT
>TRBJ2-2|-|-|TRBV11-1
CASSLAGITGELFF
TGTGCCAGCAGCCTGGCGGGGATCACCGGGGAGCTGTTTTTT
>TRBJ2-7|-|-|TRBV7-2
CASSSPTVRYEQYF
TGTGCCAGCAGCTCTCCTACGGTCAGGTACGAGCAGTACTTC
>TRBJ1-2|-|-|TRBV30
CAWSEAADGYTF
TGTGCCTGGAGTGAGGCGGCAGATGGCTACACCTTC
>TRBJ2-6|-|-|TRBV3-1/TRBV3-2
CASSQEWQLGANVLTF
TGTGCCAGCAGCCAAGAATGGCAATTGGGGGCCAACGTCCTGACTTTC
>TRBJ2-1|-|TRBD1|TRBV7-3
CASRQTGTGNNEQFF
TGTGCCAGCAGACAGACCGGGACAGGGAACAATGAGCAGTTCTTC